The clone carrying this T cell receptor (beta chain) was found many times. Its antigen is unidentified. The CDR3 runs 15 residues. V was pared by 7 bases and J by 3 bases, with 16 bases between. The data were taken from a study of T cells in Graves' hyperthyroidism and ophthalmopathy. Points from the study as a whole: Peripheral blood also featured most of the thyroid clonotypes expanded above 0.001. Model predictions of ophthalmopathy came a median around 6.5 months before onset.

TCR beta CDR3 regions were amplified from RNA. The TCR CDR3 was amplified in a first-round RT-PCR using the HTBI primer set. TCRdb passed the multiplex PCR reads through MiXCR, listing each CDR3 protein once. The data hold roughly 170,000 distinct CDR3 sequences, with over 15% observed a single time. Reasons for excluding patients were uncontrolled infection, other autoimmune disease, pregnancy or lactation. The PBMCs had their origin in more than 9.5 ml of fresh peripheral blood. The TCR was taken from a woman in her fifties or sixties with Graves' hyperthyroidism. The chain employs TRBV12-3 or TRBV12-4 and TRBJ1-5; D might be TRBD1 (5 bases). The material sequenced was blood. This CDR3 is CASTSLGVPNQPQHF. CDR3 nucleotides: TGTGCCAGCACCTCCCTGGGGGTTCCCAATCAGCCCCAGCATTTT.